A single sample is the source of the 14 T cell receptor beta chains below, sequenced in a study of T cell repertoires in cytomegalovirus infection. TCRdb re-derived calls from the reads in MiXCR, one entry per CDR3 protein. This table holds about 100,000 distinct CDR3 sequences, about 29% found once. What these receptors recognize is not known. The sequencing here drew on CD8+ T cells from cultured PBMCs, taken from culture after CMV antigen stimulation. The receptors derive from a human donor in good health (CMV status not recorded). Some clones in this sample may be carry-over from other donors' samples.

The table lists this clonotype with a few counts. The chain carries TRBV18 and TRBJ1-1; D gene uncertain. CDR3 length: 17 amino acids. V lost 2 bases and J lost 6, with 22 bases in between. Germline CDR1 is KGHSH and CDR2 is LQKENI. This CDR3 is CASSPIPTFENFAEAFF. The CDR3 DNA reads TGTGCCAGCTCACCAATTCCCACATTCGAGAATTTCGCTGAAGCTTTCTTT.

This clonotype was counted many times. The chain combines TRBV15 with TRBJ1-1; the D is unclear. Germline assignment: CDR1 LNHNV and CDR2 YYDKDF (reference sequence). The CDR3 loop spans 14 amino acids. V was trimmed by 3 bases and J by 0 bases, leaving 8 bases between them. The CDR3: CATSSNRMNTEAFF. The DNA of the CDR3 is TGTGCCACCAGCAGTAATCGGATGAACACTGAAGCTTTCTTT.

CDR3 coding DNA: TGTGCCAGCAGCCAGACGGGGGTCGGAGCCTACGAGCAGTACTTC. Translating it yields CASSQTGVGAYEQYF. The chain couples TRBV28 to TRBJ2-7, with TRBD2 as a possible D gene (6 bases). CDR3 length: 15 residues. Germline V gives CDR1 MDHEN, CDR2 SYDVKM. Deletions cut 6 bases from V and 2 bases from J, with 17 bases between.

The V gene is TRBV11-2, the J gene TRBJ2-1, with D tentatively TRBD1 (6 bases). The CDR3 length is 14 residues. CDR1 SGHAT and CDR2 FQNNGV come from the germline V gene. Trimming took 6 bases from V and 0 from J, leaving 9 bases between them. The CDR3 reads CASSGQSSYNEQFF. The CDR3 DNA sequence: TGTGCCAGCAGTGGACAGAGCTCCTACAATGAGCAGTTCTTC.

The CDR3 DNA sequence: TGTGCCAGCAGGGAGGGGTCTAGCGGGGCCTACGAGCAGTACTTC. Translation: CASREGSSGAYEQYF. The V gene is TRBV2, the J gene TRBJ2-7; TRBD2 matches at 9 bases. Germline CDR1 is SNHLY and CDR2 is FYNNEI. V was clipped by 6 bases and J by 2 bases; unmatched bases: 8. This CDR3 has 15 residues.

CDR3 DNA sequence: TGTGCCAGCAGCCCCAAAGGGATTGACAGAAACACCGGGGAGCTGTTTTTT. Residues: CASSPKGIDRNTGELFF. The chain combines TRBV7-3 with TRBJ2-2; maybe TRBD1 (5 bases). The CDR3 has 17 amino acids. Germline V lookup: CDR1 SGHTA, CDR2 FQGTGA. Trimming cost V 5 bases and J 2 bases, with 18 bases left between them.

This clonotype was recorded many times. The rearrangement links TRBV7-9 to TRBJ2-2; D remains unclear. V lost 5 bases, J lost 1 base, and 8 bases lay in between. The germline V gene has CDR1 SEHNR and CDR2 FQNEAQ (reference sequence). The CDR3 runs to 14 residues. The CDR3 nucleotides read TGTGCCAGCAGCCCGGACGGGAACACCGGGGAGCTGTTTTTT. It yields the protein CASSPDGNTGELFF.

This chain links TRBV7-9 with TRBJ1-1, with TRBD1 as a possible D gene (6 bases). The CDR3 is made up of 14 amino acids. The germline CDR1 and CDR2 sequences are SEHNR and FQNEAQ (reference sequence). The V gene lost 2 bases and the J gene lost 1 base, with 8 bases spanning the gap. The CDR3 DNA is TGTGCCAGCAGCTTAACGACAGGGAACACTGAAGCTTTCTTT. It translates to CASSLTTGNTEAFF. Filled out from reference TRBV7-9 and TRBJ1-1, the complete variable domain reads DTGVSQNPRHKITKRGQNVTFRCDPISEHNRLYWYRQTLGQGPEFLTYFQNEAQLEKSRLLSDRFSAERPKGSFSTLEIQRTEQGDSAMYLCASSLTTGNTEAFFGQGTRLTVV.

This clonotype was observed many times. The J gene is TRBJ1-6, the V gene TRBV27; 7 bases are shared with TRBD1. V lost 4 bases to trimming and J lost 8 bases; unmatched junction nucleotides: 11. Germline loops: CDR1 MNHEY, CDR2 SMNVEV (reference sequence). The CDR3 loop spans 16 amino acids. The CDR3 protein is CASSSPGGGPDSPLHF. The CDR3 region has the DNA TGTGCCAGCAGTTCTCCAGGGGGGGGACCGGATTCACCCCTCCACTTT.

V and J are TRBV7-9 and TRBJ2-5; possibly TRBD2 for D (5 bases). The CDR3 covers 13 residues. Trimming took off 5 bases at V and 11 bases at J, with 18 bases between the two ends. In germline, CDR1 is SEHNR, CDR2 FQNEAQ (reference sequence). For the CDR3, the DNA is TGTGCCAGCAGCGGGAGCCTAGTCCCGATACAGTACTTC. Encoded protein: CASSGSLVPIQYF.

The rearrangement links TRBV9 to TRBJ1-1; the match to TRBD1 covers 10 bases. The germline gives CDR1 SGDLS, CDR2 YYNGEE. The CDR3 runs 19 residues. V was clipped by 4 bases and J by 0 bases; unmatched bases: 15. CDR3 protein: CASSTSPGQGRTMNTEAFF. CDR3 sequence (DNA): TGTGCCAGCAGCACTAGCCCGGGACAGGGGCGGACTATGAACACTGAAGCTTTCTTT.

This clonotype was counted between two and nine times. The J gene is TRBJ1-1, the V gene TRBV27; tentative D call: TRBD1 (5 bases). Trimming shortened V by 4 bases and J by 2 bases, and 11 bases separated the two germline ends. Germline loops: CDR1 MNHEY, CDR2 SMNVEV (reference sequence). CDR3 length: 14 amino acids. CDR3 residues: CASSSRGPNTEAFF. CDR3 bases: TGTGCCAGCAGTTCGAGGGGACCCAACACTGAAGCTTTCTTT.

Of note for this clonotype: Compared with germline, one end of the junction differs, possibly owing to a read error. V is TRBV19 and J is TRBJ2-3; D might be TRBD1 or TRBD2, each matching 5 bases. This CDR3 region has 15 residues. The germline CDR1 and CDR2 sequences are LNHDA and SQIVND (reference sequence). CDR3 DNA: TGTGCCAGTAGTACCGGGACGTCTAGCACAGATACGCGGTATTTT. Translating gives CASSTGTSSTDTRYF.

The V and J genes are TRBV6-1 and TRBJ1-1, with D unclear. Germline lookup yields CDR1 MNHNS and CDR2 SASEGT. The CDR3 totals 12 residues. V shed 6 bases and J shed 4 bases, with 9 bases lying between them. CDR3 sequence reads: CASSHLSTEAFF. The CDR3 region has the DNA TGTGCCAGCAGCCACCTAAGCACTGAAGCTTTCTTT.